This TCR beta chain is from a study of Graves' ophthalmopathy and Graves' hyperthyroidism. Study as a whole: Hyperthyroidism was classified as stable if no ophthalmopathy occurred within 18 months of follow-up. Findings of the study overall: Detection in blood was also observed for most expanded thyroid clonotypes above 0.001 frequency.

In regard to this clonotype: What it binds is unknown. A junction end diverges from the germline sequence, so it may reflect a read error.

Beta-chain TCR CDR3 regions were amplified from RNA transcripts. RT-PCR was first run with HTBI primers, then multiplex PCR in a second round. MiXCR, run by TCRdb on the multiplex PCR reads, gives a single entry per CDR3 protein. Here the sample spans roughly 600,000 distinct CDR3 sequences, less than 40% being singletons. Hyperthyroidism in these 18- to 65-year-old patients was newly diagnosed, lasting under 2 months. What was sequenced was peripheral blood or thyroid tissue (not recorded which). This TCR was recovered from an adult man with Graves' hyperthyroidism.

This CDR3 reads CASSLSGVHNEQFF. In DNA form, the CDR3 reads TGTGCTAGCAGCTTATCTGGGGTTCATAATGAGCAGTTCTTC. The chain links TRBV7-7 to TRBJ2-7; no definite D call. Matching the DNA end better, TRBJ2-1 makes the J call doubtful. The germline gives CDR1 SSHAT, CDR2 FNYEAQ (reference sequence). The CDR3 loop spans 14 amino acids.